A selection of T cell receptor beta chains follows, all from one sample in a study of spatial heterogeneity in lung cancer. In TCRdb, the 5' RACE reads were re-called with MiXCR into one record per CDR3 protein. The profile shows 77,000 or so distinct CDR3 sequences, 15% to 20% of them singletons. Sequencing used PBMCs, obtained at surgery. These receptors came from a male donor with early-stage non-small cell lung cancer. Each CDR3 is given with its conserved first and last residue. The D gene is left open where the match is weak. Only some rows state a clone size, as once, few, many or a class for expanded clones.

d_gene: TRBD1
len: 15
v_gene: TRBV9
j_gene: TRBJ2-3
abundance: -
CDR3aa: CASSRGGQGPDTQYF
CDR3nt: TGTGCCAGCAGCAGAGGGGGACAGGGGCCAGATACGCAGTATTTT

d_gene: TRBD2
len: 18
v_gene: TRBV28
j_gene: TRBJ2-5
abundance: few
CDR3aa: CASSSGAQTSWGQETQYF
CDR3nt: TGTGCCAGCAGTTCTGGGGCCCAGACTAGCTGGGGCCAAGAGACCCAGTACTTC

d_gene: -
len: 15
v_gene: TRBV11-2
j_gene: TRBJ2-3
abundance: few
CDR3aa: CASSLGAPSTDTQYF
CDR3nt: TGTGCCAGCAGCTTAGGGGCGCCCAGCACAGATACGCAGTATTTT

d_gene: -
len: 13
v_gene: TRBV2
j_gene: TRBJ2-5
abundance: -
CDR3aa: CASSLGWEETQYF
CDR3nt: TGTGCCAGCAGCTTAGGTTGGGAAGAGACCCAGTACTTC

d_gene: -
len: 13
v_gene: TRBV2
j_gene: TRBJ2-3
abundance: few
CDR3aa: CASSVTSADTQYF
CDR3nt: TGTGCCAGCAGTGTAACATCCGCAGATACGCAGTATTTT

d_gene: TRBD2
len: 15
v_gene: TRBV7-2
j_gene: TRBJ2-1
abundance: many
CDR3aa: CASSPSGSSYNEQFF
CDR3nt: TGTGCCAGCAGCCCGAGCGGGAGCTCCTACAATGAGCAGTTCTTC

d_gene: TRBD1
len: 15
v_gene: TRBV7-9
j_gene: TRBJ2-7
abundance: -
CDR3aa: CASSYTGTGVHEQYF
CDR3nt: TGTGCCAGCAGCTATACCGGGACAGGGGTCCACGAGCAGTACTTC

d_gene: -
len: 13
v_gene: TRBV5-1
j_gene: TRBJ2-1
abundance: few
CDR3aa: CASSTGPGNEQFF
CDR3nt: TGCGCCAGCAGCACGGGGCCGGGGAATGAGCAGTTCTTC

d_gene: -
len: 13
v_gene: TRBV12-3/TRBV12-4
j_gene: TRBJ2-7
abundance: few
CDR3aa: CASRTPLSYEQYF
CDR3nt: TGTGCCAGCAGGACACCTCTCTCCTACGAGCAGTACTTC

d_gene: TRBD1
len: 15
v_gene: TRBV28
j_gene: TRBJ2-4
abundance: few
CDR3aa: CASSSTGTGRDIQYF
CDR3nt: TGTGCCAGCAGTTCAACCGGGACAGGGAGGGACATTCAGTACTTC

d_gene: TRBD1
len: 14
v_gene: TRBV14
j_gene: TRBJ2-7
abundance: once
CDR3aa: CASSQGTGGIEQYF
CDR3nt: TGTGCCAGCAGCCAAGGGACAGGGGGAATCGAGCAGTACTTC

d_gene: TRBD2
len: 17
v_gene: TRBV7-2
j_gene: TRBJ2-3
abundance: few
CDR3aa: CASSHRTSGGATDTQYF
CDR3nt: TGTGCCAGCAGCCACCGGACTAGCGGGGGGGCTACAGATACGCAGTATTTT

d_gene: -
len: 15
v_gene: TRBV29-1
j_gene: TRBJ2-2
abundance: -
CDR3aa: CSALGTTLSTGELFF
CDR3nt: TGCAGCGCCCTCGGGACCACTCTGTCCACCGGGGAGCTGTTTTTT

d_gene: TRBD1
len: 15
v_gene: TRBV12-3/TRBV12-4
j_gene: TRBJ2-2
abundance: -
CDR3aa: CASSSQGTVTGELFF
CDR3nt: TGTGCCAGCAGTTCCCAGGGGACAGTCACCGGGGAGCTGTTTTTT

d_gene: -
len: 14
v_gene: TRBV6-1
j_gene: TRBJ2-1
abundance: few
CDR3aa: CASSEAGGGRQQFF
CDR3nt: TGTGCCAGCAGTGAAGCGGGAGGAGGTCGCCAGCAGTTCTTC